The clone carrying this T cell receptor (beta chain) has at least ten counts. These data come from a study of T cells in Graves' hyperthyroidism and ophthalmopathy. The ends were cut back, 1 base at V and 3 bases at J, with 16 bases in the middle. CDR3 length: 17 residues. Germline V gene sequence: CDR1 SGHTA, CDR2 FQGTGA. Regions amplified from RNA transcripts were the TCR beta CDR3 regions. HTBI primers were employed in a first-round RT-PCR of the TCR CDR3. TCRdb ran MiXCR on the multiplex PCR reads and lists one entry per CDR3 protein. The table lists about 180,000 distinct CDR3 sequences, approximately 15% of them singletons.

This TCR came from a woman aged 45-65 years with Graves' hyperthyroidism. The sequenced sample consisted of blood. The genes are TRBV7-3 and TRBJ1-5; D might be TRBD1 (5 bases). The CDR3 sequence is CASSLRIGEGSNQPQHF. CDR3 sequence (DNA): TGTGCCAGCAGCTTAAGGATAGGGGAGGGATCCAATCAGCCCCAGCATTTT.